This TCR beta chain was identified during a study of cytomegalovirus exposure and HLA in healthy donors. Study-level results: Across donors, most TCRs were seen rarely, yet some public ones were widespread.

The CDR3 covers 14 residues. The V end lost 7 bases, the J end lost 0 bases, and 10 bases lay between the germline ends. Germline V gene lookup returns CDR1 SNHLY and CDR2 FYNNEI. Worth noting for this clone: Its target is unknown.

The method was immunoSEQ multiplex PCR; TCRdb's version includes in-frame clones alone and lacks a portion of them. Of 150,000 to 200,000 clones in the sample, roughly 90% were seen once. This receptor was taken from a woman under 30 in good health and CMV-seropositive. Sequenced sample: PBMCs. V usage is TRBV2 and J usage is TRBJ2-1; TRBD2 might be the D (6 bases). This chain's CDR3 is CASMRESSYNEQFF. Written as DNA, the CDR3 is TGTGCCAGCATGCGGGAAAGCTCCTACAATGAGCAGTTCTTC.